The 27 T cell receptor beta chains presented below share a single source sample, sequenced in a study of T cell changes during pregnancy in multiple sclerosis. Sequencing was performed with immunoSEQ multiplex PCR; in TCRdb, only in-frame clones are kept and a portion is missing. Found here are 30,000 to 35,000 clones, 85% to 90% of them singletons; the top ten hold around 0.78%. The material sequenced was CD4+ T cells from peripheral blood mononuclear cells, taken in the first trimester of pregnancy. The receptors come from a female donor in good health, enrolled as a control in a pregnancy study.

The chain is built from TRBV9 and TRBJ1-1, with D possibly TRBD1 on 6 matching bases. Per germline, CDR1 SGDLS and CDR2 YYNGEE. Deletions cut 3 bases from V and 0 bases from J, with 18 bases between. This CDR3 has 17 residues. CDR3 sequence (DNA): TGTGCCAGCAGCGGCTATAATCCGGACAGCTTGAACACTGAAGCTTTCTTT. Translating gives CASSGYNPDSLNTEAFF. The full variable domain, in which reference TRBV9 and TRBJ1-1 provide the parts outside the CDR3, is DSGVTQTPKHLITATGQRVTLRCSPRSGDLSVYWYQQSLDQGLQFLIQYYNGEERAKGNILERFSAQQFPDLHSELNLSSLELGDSALYFCASSGYNPDSLNTEAFFGQGTRLTVV.

The V and J genes are TRBV7-2 and TRBJ1-3; 7 positions agree with TRBD1. CDR1 and CDR2 from the germline V gene are SGHTA and FQGNSA. Germline trimming cut 0 bases from V and 0 bases from J; bases unmatched to any gene: 2. The CDR3 runs 16 residues. The CDR3 sequence: CASSLAGQNSGNTIYF. In nucleotides, the CDR3 is TGTGCCAGCAGCTTAGCGGGACAGAACTCTGGAAACACCATATATTTT.

In this sample, this clone turned up once. V gene TRBV7-3 combines with J gene TRBJ1-1; no definite D call. From germline, CDR1 is SGHTA and CDR2 FQGTGA. V lost 2 bases and J 5 bases, leaving 12 bases between the germline ends. This CDR3 is 14 amino acids long. This CDR3 is CASSLSRDGTEAFF. The CDR3 region has the DNA TGTGCCAGCAGCTTATCGAGGGATGGGACTGAAGCTTTCTTT.

The chain has TRBV18 and TRBJ1-3; D call uncertain. CDR3 length: 14 residues. The germline gives CDR1 KGHSH, CDR2 LQKENI. Trimming shortened V by 3 bases and J by 4 bases, and 10 bases separated the two germline ends. CDR3 region: CASSPNSGGNTIYF. CDR3 bases: TGTGCCAGCTCACCGAATTCGGGGGGAAACACCATATATTTT.

The chain is built from TRBV10-3 and TRBJ1-2, with 8 bases identical to TRBD1. CDR1 ENHRY and CDR2 SYGVKD come from the germline V gene. With 7 bases clipped from V and 3 bases from J, the junction kept 7 bases outside the gene matches. The CDR3 contains 14 residues. The CDR3 DNA reads as TGTGCCATCACAGCAGGGGGCTATTACTATGGCTACACCTTC. Translated, it gives CAITAGGYYYGYTF.

The J gene is TRBJ2-1, the V gene TRBV6-6; 8 bases fit TRBD1. Germline V gives CDR1 MNHNY, CDR2 SVGAGI (reference sequence). J gave up 9 bases and V 2 bases, and 9 bases lay outside the gene matches. CDR3 length: 15 amino acids. The CDR3 DNA reads as TGTGCCAGCAGTTACCTCCGGCAGGGGGCTGGTGAGCAGTTCTTC. This encodes CASSYLRQGAGEQFF.

The rearrangement joins TRBV11-1 to TRBJ1-1; 10 nucleotides agree with TRBD1. This CDR3 region has 16 residues. The V segment lost 5 bases and the J segment 1 base; nucleotides outside the gene matches: 7. Germline V gives CDR1 SGHAT, CDR2 FQDESV (reference sequence). CDR3 sequence reads: CASSLRQGAWNTEAFF. DNA for the CDR3: TGTGCCAGCAGCCTCAGACAGGGGGCTTGGAACACTGAAGCTTTCTTT. Full variable domain (missing parts from reference TRBV11-1 and TRBJ1-1): EAEVAQSPRYKITEKSQAVAFWCDPISGHATLYWYRQILGQGPELLVQFQDESVVDDSQLPKDRFSAERLKGVDSTLKIQPAELGDSAMYLCASSLRQGAWNTEAFFGQGTRLTVV.

The chain joins TRBV20-1 to TRBJ2-7, with D uncertain. Trimming removed 2 bases at V and 3 bases at J, with 5 bases between. Germline assignment: CDR1 DFQATT and CDR2 SNEGSKA (reference sequence). This CDR3 has 11 amino acids. The CDR3 sequence is CSARSGYEQYF. CDR3 nucleotide sequence: TGCAGTGCTAGATCCGGCTACGAGCAGTACTTC.

The V and J genes are TRBV7-2 and TRBJ1-5; tentative D call: TRBD1 (6 bases). CDR1 and CDR2 from the germline V gene are SGHTA and FQGNSA. Trimming shortened V by 0 bases and J by 6 bases, and 15 bases separated the two germline ends. The CDR3 spans 16 residues. This CDR3 reads CASSLATTGSGQPQHF. CDR3 sequence (DNA): TGTGCCAGCAGCTTAGCAACCACAGGGTCGGGTCAGCCCCAGCATTTT.

This clone has only a few counts. This chain uses TRBV19 with TRBJ1-1, with D tentatively TRBD1 (5 bases). Germline lookup yields CDR1 LNHDA and CDR2 SQIVND (reference sequence). V lost 3 bases, J lost 1 base, and 12 bases lay in between. The CDR3 consists of 15 residues. This chain's CDR3 is CASSIKWGKNTEAFF. The CDR3 DNA reads TGTGCCAGTAGTATTAAGTGGGGCAAGAACACTGAAGCTTTCTTT.

The J gene is TRBJ1-2, the V gene TRBV5-6; D is perhaps TRBD1 (5 bases). With 0 bases removed from V and 4 bases from J, the gap between germline ends came to 10 bases. Germline CDR1 reads SGHDT; CDR2 reads YYEEEE. The CDR3 consists of 14 residues. CDR3 bases: TGTGCCAGCAGCTTGGAAGGGGCCGCCTATGGCTACACCTTC. This codes for CASSLEGAAYGYTF.

Only one count was recorded for this clone. The chain couples TRBV19 to TRBJ1-4; the D is unclear. Trimming took off 6 bases at V and 0 bases at J, with 5 bases between the two ends. CDR1 is LNHDA, CDR2 SQIVND, per germline (reference sequence). The CDR3 sequence is 13 residues long. The CDR3 nucleotides read TGTGCCAGTAGCGAGGCAACTAATGAAAAACTGTTTTTT. The encoded protein is CASSEATNEKLFF.

CDR3 sequence reads: CASSSAEGASYNEQFF. In DNA form, the CDR3 reads TGTGCCAGCAGCTCAGCGGAGGGGGCCAGCTACAATGAGCAGTTCTTC. This rearrangement joins TRBV5-5 to TRBJ2-1; TRBD1 is a possible D gene (7 bases). V dropped 3 bases and J dropped 3 bases, with 16 bases sitting between them. Germline CDR1 SGHKS, CDR2 YYEKEE (reference sequence). The CDR3 is 16 amino acids.

The chain is built from TRBV19 and TRBJ1-5; 7 nucleotides line up with TRBD1. V trimming: 4 bases; J trimming: 6 bases; junction bases outside the gene matches: 6. CDR1 is LNHDA, CDR2 SQIVND, per germline (reference sequence). The CDR3 sequence is 14 residues long. Here the CDR3 DNA reads TGTGCCAGTAGTAACAGGGGTCGCGGTCAGCCCCAGCATTTT. It translates to CASSNRGRGQPQHF.

This clone was recorded once. The chain carries TRBV5-5 and TRBJ1-2; tentatively, D is TRBD1 (5 bases). The germline CDR1 and CDR2 sequences are SGHKS and YYEKEE (reference sequence). This CDR3 comprises 15 residues. The V and J ends lost 1 base and 2 bases respectively, with 12 bases between them. The CDR3 sequence: CASSLRQLLNYGYTF. DNA of the CDR3: TGTGCCAGCAGCTTGAGACAGTTACTGAACTATGGCTACACCTTC.

The CDR3 bases are TGTGCCAGCAGCTCCAGGGGAGTCACTGAAGCTTTCTTT. It encodes CASSSRGVTEAFF. The chain couples TRBV11-3 to TRBJ1-1; maybe TRBD1 (6 bases). The CDR3 is made up of 13 amino acids. Germline CDR1 SGHNT, CDR2 YENEEA. The V gene lost 4 bases and the J gene lost 4 bases, with 10 bases spanning the gap.

The chain employs TRBV11-2 and TRBJ2-2; D is perhaps TRBD2 (7 bases). The CDR3 covers 16 residues. The germline V and J ends were trimmed by 4 bases and 5 bases, with 17 bases remaining between them. CDR1 and CDR2 from the germline V gene are SGHAT and FQNNGV. The CDR3 spells CASSYRRGGATGELFF. DNA for the CDR3: TGTGCCAGCAGCTACCGGAGGGGGGGGGCGACCGGGGAGCTGTTTTTT.

The V gene is TRBV5-1, the J gene TRBJ2-7; 8 nucleotides match TRBD1. Trimming cost V 7 bases and J 3 bases; bases outside gene matches: 9. CDR1 is SGHRS, CDR2 YFSETQ, per germline. The CDR3 has 14 residues. CDR3 region: CASRGRGQVYEQYF. The CDR3 region has the DNA TGCGCCAGCCGGGGTCGGGGACAGGTCTACGAGCAGTACTTC.

The V gene is TRBV6-6, the J gene TRBJ2-1, with D perhaps matching TRBD2 (5 bases). Germline V gene data show CDR1 as MNHNY and CDR2 as SVGAGI (reference sequence). V was cut by 7 bases and J by 0 bases, with 16 bases left in between. The CDR3 is made up of 16 amino acids. The CDR3: CASTDPGLRSYNEQFF. As DNA, the CDR3 is TGTGCCAGCACCGACCCCGGACTCCGCTCCTACAATGAGCAGTTCTTC.

This clone was recorded once. The V gene is TRBV5-1, the J gene TRBJ2-2; 7 nucleotides align to TRBD1. The germline CDR1 and CDR2 sequences are SGHRS and YFSETQ. The V segment lost 6 bases and the J segment 5 bases; nucleotides outside the gene matches: 7. There are 14 residues in the CDR3. CDR3 amino acids: CASTTEGATGELFF. CDR3 nucleotides: TGCGCCAGCACGACCGAGGGGGCTACCGGGGAGCTGTTTTTT. Full variable domain (remainder filled in from reference TRBV5-1 and TRBJ2-2): KAGVTQTPRYLIKTRGQQVTLSCSPISGHRSVSWYQQTPGQGLQFLFEYFSETQRNKGNFPGRFSGRQFSNSRSEMNVSTLELGDSALYLCASTTEGATGELFFGEGSRLTVL.

In its sample, this clone was seen once. The chain uses TRBV27 and TRBJ2-2; 15 bases fit TRBD2. The ends lost 5 bases at V and 13 bases at J; junction bases unmatched: 5. CDR1 and CDR2 (germline): MNHEY, SMNVEV (reference sequence). The length of the CDR3 is 14 residues. The CDR3 DNA reads TGTGCCAGCAGTCCAGGGACTAGCGGGGGGAGGCTGTTTTTT. This sequence encodes CASSPGTSGGRLFF.

V is TRBV7-2 and J is TRBJ1-2; the match to TRBD1 covers 7 bases. The V segment lost 0 bases and the J segment 3 bases; nucleotides outside the gene matches: 1. Germline V gene data show CDR1 as SGHTA and CDR2 as FQGNSA. The CDR3 consists of 14 residues. The CDR3 DNA reads TGTGCCAGCAGCTTAGCCGGACAGGACTATGGCTACACCTTC. It translates to CASSLAGQDYGYTF.

The genes are TRBV19 and TRBJ1-2; tentative D call: TRBD1 (6 bases). The CDR3 totals 13 residues. Trimming left V 10 bases short and J 9 bases short, with 21 bases between. Germline loops: CDR1 LNHDA, CDR2 SQIVND (reference sequence). In DNA, the CDR3 is TGTGCCACCCAACGGGACACCTCTTATCGCTACACCTTC. Translating gives CATQRDTSYRYTF.

V gene TRBV7-2 combines with J gene TRBJ1-1; 8 nucleotides line up with TRBD1. There are 14 residues in the CDR3. With V trimmed by 2 bases and J by 1 base, 0 bases remained unmatched. Germline V gene sequence: CDR1 SGHTA, CDR2 FQGNSA. The chain's CDR3 is CASSLQGANTEAFF. DNA for the CDR3: TGTGCCAGCAGCTTACAGGGGGCGAACACTGAAGCTTTCTTT.

J is TRBJ1-6 and V is TRBV30; 7 nucleotides line up with TRBD1. Looked up from germline, CDR1 is GTSNPN and CDR2 is SVGIG (reference sequence). The CDR3 is made up of 15 amino acids. V lost 0 bases, J lost 7 bases, and 6 bases stayed unmatched. CDR3 nucleotide sequence: TGTGCCTGGAGTGTACTAGGGACAGCAAATTCACCCCTCCACTTT. Its protein is CAWSVLGTANSPLHF.

The chain uses TRBV19 and TRBJ1-1, with D unresolved. This CDR3 has 13 amino acids. CDR1 is LNHDA, CDR2 SQIVND, per germline (reference sequence). Between the trimmed V and J ends, which lost 4 bases and 4 bases, there was a span of 10 bases. Written as DNA, the CDR3 is TGTGCCAGTAGTACCCGACGGGGCACTGAAGCTTTCTTT. It specifies CASSTRRGTEAFF.

As to this clone: At one of its ends the junction is not consistent with the germline gene, which may arise from a read error. The rearrangement uses TRBV7-7 and TRBJ2-1; D is perhaps TRBD2 (6 bases). In germline, CDR1 is SSHAT, CDR2 FNYEAQ (reference sequence). The length of the CDR3 is 14 residues. The CDR3 reads CASSPLGGVNEQFF. The DNA of the CDR3 is TGTGCTAGCAGCCCCCTAGGCGGGGTAAATGAGCAGTTCTTC. Full variable domain (rest looked up from reference TRBV7-7 and TRBJ2-1): GAGVSQSPRYKVTKRGQDVTLRCDPISSHATLYWYQQALGQGPEFLTYFNYEAQPDKSGLPSDRFSAERPEGSISTLTIQRTEQRDSAMYRCASSPLGGVNEQFFGPGTRLTVL.